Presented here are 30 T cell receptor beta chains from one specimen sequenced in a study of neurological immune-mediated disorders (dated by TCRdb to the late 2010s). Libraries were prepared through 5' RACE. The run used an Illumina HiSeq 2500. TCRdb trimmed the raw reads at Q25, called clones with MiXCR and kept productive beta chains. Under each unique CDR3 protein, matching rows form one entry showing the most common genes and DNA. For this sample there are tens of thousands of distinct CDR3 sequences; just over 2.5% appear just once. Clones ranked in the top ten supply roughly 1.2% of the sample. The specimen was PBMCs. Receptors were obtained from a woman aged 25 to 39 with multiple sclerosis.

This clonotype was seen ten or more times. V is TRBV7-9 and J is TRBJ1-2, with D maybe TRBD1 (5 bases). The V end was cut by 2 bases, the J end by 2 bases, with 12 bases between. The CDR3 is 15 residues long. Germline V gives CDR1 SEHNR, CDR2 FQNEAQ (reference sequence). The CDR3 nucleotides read TGTGCCAGCAGCTTACAAGGACAACCGAACTATGGCTACACCTTC. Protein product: CASSLQGQPNYGYTF.

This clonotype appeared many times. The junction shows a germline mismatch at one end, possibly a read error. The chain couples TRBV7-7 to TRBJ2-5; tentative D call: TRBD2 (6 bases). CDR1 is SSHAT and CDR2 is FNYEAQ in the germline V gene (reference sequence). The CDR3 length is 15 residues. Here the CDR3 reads CASSPRGGAGETQYF. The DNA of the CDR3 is TGTGCTAGCAGCCCAAGGGGCGGGGCTGGGGAGACCCAGTACTTC. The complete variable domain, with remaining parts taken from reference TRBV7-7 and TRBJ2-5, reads GAGVSQSPRYKVTKRGQDVTLRCDPISSHATLYWYQQALGQGPEFLTYFNYEAQPDKSGLPSDRFSAERPEGSISTLTIQRTEQRDSAMYRCASSPRGGAGETQYFGPGTRLLVL.

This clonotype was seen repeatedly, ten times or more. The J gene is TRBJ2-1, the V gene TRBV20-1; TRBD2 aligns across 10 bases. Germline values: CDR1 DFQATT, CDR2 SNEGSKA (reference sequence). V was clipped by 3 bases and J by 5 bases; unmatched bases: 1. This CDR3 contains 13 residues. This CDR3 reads CSASTSGDNEQFF. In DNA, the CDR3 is TGCAGTGCTAGCACTAGCGGGGACAATGAGCAGTTCTTC.

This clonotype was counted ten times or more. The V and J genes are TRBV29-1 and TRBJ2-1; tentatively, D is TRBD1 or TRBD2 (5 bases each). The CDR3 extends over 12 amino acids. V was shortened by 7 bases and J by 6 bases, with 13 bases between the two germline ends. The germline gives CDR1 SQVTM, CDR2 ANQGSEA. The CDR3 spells CSADRGGNEQFF. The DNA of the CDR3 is TGCAGCGCCGACCGGGGCGGCAATGAGCAGTTCTTC.

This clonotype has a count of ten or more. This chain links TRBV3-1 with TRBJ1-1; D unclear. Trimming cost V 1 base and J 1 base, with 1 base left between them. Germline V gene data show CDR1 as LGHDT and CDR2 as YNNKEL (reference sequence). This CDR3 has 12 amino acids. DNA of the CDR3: TGTGCCAGCAGCCAAGCGAACACTGAAGCTTTCTTT. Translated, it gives CASSQANTEAFF.

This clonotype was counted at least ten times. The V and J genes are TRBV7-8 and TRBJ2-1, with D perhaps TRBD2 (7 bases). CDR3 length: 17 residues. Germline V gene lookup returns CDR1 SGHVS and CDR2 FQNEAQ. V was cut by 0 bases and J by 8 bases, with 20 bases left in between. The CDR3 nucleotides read TGTGCCAGCAGCTTAGCTGGGGCTAGCCGGGGGGCTCATGAGCAGTTCTTC. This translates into CASSLAGASRGAHEQFF. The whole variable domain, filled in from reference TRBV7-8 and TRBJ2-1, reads GAGVSQSPRYKVAKRGQDVALRCDPISGHVSLFWYQQALGQGPEFLTYFQNEAQLDKSGLPSDRFFAERPEGSVSTLKIQRTQQEDSAVYLCASSLAGASRGAHEQFFGPGTRLTVL.

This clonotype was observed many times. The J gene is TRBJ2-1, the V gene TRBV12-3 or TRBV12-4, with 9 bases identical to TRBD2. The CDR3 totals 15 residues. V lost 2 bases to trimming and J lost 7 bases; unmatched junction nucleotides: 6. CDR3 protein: CASSLSREGRNEQFF. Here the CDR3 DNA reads TGTGCCAGCAGTTTATCGCGGGAGGGCCGGAATGAGCAGTTCTTC.

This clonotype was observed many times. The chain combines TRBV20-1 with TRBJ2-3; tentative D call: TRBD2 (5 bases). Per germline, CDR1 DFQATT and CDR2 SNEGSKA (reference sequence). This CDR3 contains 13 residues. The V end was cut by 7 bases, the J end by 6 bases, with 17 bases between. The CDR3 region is CSVEMGGLDTQYF. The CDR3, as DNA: TGCAGTGTTGAGATGGGCGGGCTGGATACGCAGTATTTT.

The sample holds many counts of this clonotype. The CDR3 DNA is TGTGCCAGCAGCCCCGCTGGAGGACGGTCCTACGAGCAGTACTTC. This encodes CASSPAGGRSYEQYF. V and J are TRBV7-3 and TRBJ2-7, with D tentatively TRBD2 (5 bases). V was shortened by 5 bases and J by 1 base, with 15 bases between the two germline ends. Germline lookup yields CDR1 SGHTA and CDR2 FQGTGA. The CDR3 covers 15 residues.

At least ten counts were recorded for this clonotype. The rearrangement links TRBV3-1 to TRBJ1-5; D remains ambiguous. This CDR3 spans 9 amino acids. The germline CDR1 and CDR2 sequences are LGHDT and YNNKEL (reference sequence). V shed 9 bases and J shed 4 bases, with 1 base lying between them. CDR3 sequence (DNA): TGTGCCAGGAATCAGCCCCAGCATTTT. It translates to CARNQPQHF.

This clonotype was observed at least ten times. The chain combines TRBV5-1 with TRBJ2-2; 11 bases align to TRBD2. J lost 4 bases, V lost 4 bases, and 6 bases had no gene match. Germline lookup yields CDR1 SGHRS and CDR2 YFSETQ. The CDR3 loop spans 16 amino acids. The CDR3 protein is CASSNTSGSATGELFF. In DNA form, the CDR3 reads TGCGCCAGCAGCAATACTAGCGGGAGTGCCACCGGGGAGCTGTTTTTT. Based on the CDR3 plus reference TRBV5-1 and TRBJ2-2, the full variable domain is KAGVTQTPRYLIKTRGQQVTLSCSPISGHRSVSWYQQTPGQGLQFLFEYFSETQRNKGNFPGRFSGRQFSNSRSEMNVSTLELGDSALYLCASSNTSGSATGELFFGEGSRLTVL.

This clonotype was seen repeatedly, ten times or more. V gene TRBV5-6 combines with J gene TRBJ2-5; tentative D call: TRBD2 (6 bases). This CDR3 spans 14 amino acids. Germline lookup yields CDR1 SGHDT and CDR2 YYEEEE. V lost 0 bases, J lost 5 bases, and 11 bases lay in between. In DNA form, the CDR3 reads TGTGCCAGCAGCTTGGGACTAGGTTTCGAGACCCAGTACTTC. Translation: CASSLGLGFETQYF.

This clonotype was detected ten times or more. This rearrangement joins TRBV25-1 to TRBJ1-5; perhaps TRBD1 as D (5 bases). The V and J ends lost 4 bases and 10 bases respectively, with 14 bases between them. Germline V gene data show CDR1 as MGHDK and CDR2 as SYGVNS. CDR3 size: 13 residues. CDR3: CASSGQMGTPQHF. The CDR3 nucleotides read TGTGCCAGCAGTGGGCAAATGGGGACCCCCCAGCATTTT.

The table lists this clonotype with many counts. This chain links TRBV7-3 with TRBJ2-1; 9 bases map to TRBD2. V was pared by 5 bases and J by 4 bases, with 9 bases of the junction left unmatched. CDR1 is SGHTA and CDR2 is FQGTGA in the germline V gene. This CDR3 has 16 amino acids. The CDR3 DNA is TGTGCCAGCAGCCCAAGGCGTAGCGGGAGTTACAATGAGCAGTTCTTC. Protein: CASSPRRSGSYNEQFF.

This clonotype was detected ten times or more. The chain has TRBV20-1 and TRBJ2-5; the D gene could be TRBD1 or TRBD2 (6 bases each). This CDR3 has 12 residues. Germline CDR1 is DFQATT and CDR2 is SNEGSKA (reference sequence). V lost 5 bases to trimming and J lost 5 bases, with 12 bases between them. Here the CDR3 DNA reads TGCAGTGCTCCTAGAGGGGGGGAGACCCAGTACTTC. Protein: CSAPRGGETQYF.

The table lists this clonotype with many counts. The CDR3 DNA is TGTGCCACCAGTGACAGCTACCAAGAGACCCAGTACTTC. Translated, it gives CATSDSYQETQYF. V gene TRBV24-1 combines with J gene TRBJ2-5; no clear D gene. CDR1 and CDR2 (germline): KGHDR, SFDVKD. This CDR3 spans 13 amino acids. Trimming removed 4 bases from V and 0 bases from J, with 5 bases in between.

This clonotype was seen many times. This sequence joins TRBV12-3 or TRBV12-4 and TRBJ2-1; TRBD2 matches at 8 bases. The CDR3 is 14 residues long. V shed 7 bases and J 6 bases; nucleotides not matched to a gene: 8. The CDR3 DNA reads TGTGCCAGCACCTTAGCGGGATCCCGCAATGAGCAGTTCTTC. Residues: CASTLAGSRNEQFF.

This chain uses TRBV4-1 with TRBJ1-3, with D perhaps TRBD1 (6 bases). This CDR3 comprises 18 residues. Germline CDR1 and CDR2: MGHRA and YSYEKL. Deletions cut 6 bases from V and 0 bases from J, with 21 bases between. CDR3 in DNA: TGCGCCAGCAGTCCATCAGAAGGGGGATTGGGCTCTGGAAACACCATATATTTT. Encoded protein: CASSPSEGGLGSGNTIYF.

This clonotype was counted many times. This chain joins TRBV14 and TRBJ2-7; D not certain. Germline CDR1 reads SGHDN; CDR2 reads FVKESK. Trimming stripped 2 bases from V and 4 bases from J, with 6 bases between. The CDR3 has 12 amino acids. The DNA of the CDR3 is TGTGCCAGCAGCCAATTCACTTACGAGCAGTACTTC. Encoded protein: CASSQFTYEQYF.

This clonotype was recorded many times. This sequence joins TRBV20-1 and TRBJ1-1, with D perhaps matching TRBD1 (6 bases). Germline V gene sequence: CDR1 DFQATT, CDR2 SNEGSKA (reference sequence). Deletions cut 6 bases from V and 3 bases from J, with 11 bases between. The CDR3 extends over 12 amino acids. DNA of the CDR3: TGCAGTGCGCCTCAGGGGTACACTGAAGCTTTCTTT. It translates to CSAPQGYTEAFF.

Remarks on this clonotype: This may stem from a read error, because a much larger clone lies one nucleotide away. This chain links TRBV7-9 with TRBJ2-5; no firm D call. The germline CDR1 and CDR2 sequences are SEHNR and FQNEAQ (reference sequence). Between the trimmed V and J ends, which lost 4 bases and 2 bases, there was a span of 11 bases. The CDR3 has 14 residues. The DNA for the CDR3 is TGTGCCAGCAGCTATTCAAAGACACAAGAGACCCAGTACTTC. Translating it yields CASSYSKTQETQYF.

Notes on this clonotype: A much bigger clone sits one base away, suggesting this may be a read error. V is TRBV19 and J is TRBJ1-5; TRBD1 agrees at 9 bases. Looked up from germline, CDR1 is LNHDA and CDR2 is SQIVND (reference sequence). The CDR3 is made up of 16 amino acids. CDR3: CASSFGTGRDNQPQNF. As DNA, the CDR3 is TGTGCCAGTAGTTTCGGGACAGGGAGGGACAATCAGCCCCAGAATTTT.

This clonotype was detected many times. The CDR3 is CASSLSGTSGNTGELFF. CDR3 coding DNA: TGTGCCAGCAGCTTGTCCGGGACTAGCGGAAACACCGGGGAGCTGTTTTTT. V is TRBV7-2 and J is TRBJ2-2; 11 nucleotides align to TRBD2. Per germline, CDR1 SGHTA and CDR2 FQGNSA. This CDR3 is 17 amino acids long. J lost 2 bases, V lost 3 bases, and 5 bases had no gene match.

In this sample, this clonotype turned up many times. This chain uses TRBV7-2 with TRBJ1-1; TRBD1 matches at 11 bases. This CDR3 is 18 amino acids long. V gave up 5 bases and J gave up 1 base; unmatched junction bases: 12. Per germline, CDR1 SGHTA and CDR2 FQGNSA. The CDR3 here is CASSPGRTGGRGNTEAFF. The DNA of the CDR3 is TGTGCCAGCAGCCCGGGAAGGACAGGGGGCAGAGGGAACACTGAAGCTTTCTTT.

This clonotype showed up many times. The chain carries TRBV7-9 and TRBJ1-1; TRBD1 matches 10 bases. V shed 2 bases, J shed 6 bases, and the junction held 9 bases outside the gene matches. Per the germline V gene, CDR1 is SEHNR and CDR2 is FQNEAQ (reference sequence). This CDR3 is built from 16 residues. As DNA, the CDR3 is TGTGCCAGCAGCTTAACAGAGACAGGGGGCGCGGCTGAAGCTTTCTTT. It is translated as CASSLTETGGAAEAFF.

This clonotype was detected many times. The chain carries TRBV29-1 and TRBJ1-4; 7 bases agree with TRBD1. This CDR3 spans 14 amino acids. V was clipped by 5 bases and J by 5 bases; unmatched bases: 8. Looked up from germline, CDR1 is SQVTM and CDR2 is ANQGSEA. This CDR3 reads CSVLGTELNEKLFF. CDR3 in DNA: TGCAGCGTTTTAGGGACAGAGCTAAATGAAAAACTGTTTTTT. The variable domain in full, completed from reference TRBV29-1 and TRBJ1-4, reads SAVISQKPSRDICQRGTSLTIQCQVDSQVTMMFWYRQQPGQSLTLIATANQGSEATYESGFVIDKFPISRPNLTFSTLTVSNMSPEDSSIYLCSVLGTELNEKLFFGSGTQLSVL.

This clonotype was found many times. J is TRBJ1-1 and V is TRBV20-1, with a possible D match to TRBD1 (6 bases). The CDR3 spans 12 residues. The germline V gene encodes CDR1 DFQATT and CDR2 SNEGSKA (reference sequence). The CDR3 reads CRMWWGATEAFF. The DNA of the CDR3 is TGCCGAATGTGGTGGGGGGCGACTGAAGCTTTCTTT.

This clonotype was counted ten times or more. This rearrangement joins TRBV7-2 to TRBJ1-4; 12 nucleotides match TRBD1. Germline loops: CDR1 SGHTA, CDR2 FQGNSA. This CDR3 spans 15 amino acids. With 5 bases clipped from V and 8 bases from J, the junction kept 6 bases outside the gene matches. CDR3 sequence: CASSRSGTGGEKLFF. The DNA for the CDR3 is TGTGCCAGCAGCCGGTCCGGGACAGGGGGCGAAAAACTGTTTTTT.

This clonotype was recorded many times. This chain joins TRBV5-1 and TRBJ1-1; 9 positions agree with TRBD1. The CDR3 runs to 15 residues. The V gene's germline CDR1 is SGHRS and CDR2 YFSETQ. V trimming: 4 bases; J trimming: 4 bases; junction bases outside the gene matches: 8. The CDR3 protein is CASSPLATGGTEAFF. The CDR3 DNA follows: TGCGCCAGCAGCCCCTTAGCGACAGGGGGCACTGAAGCTTTCTTT.

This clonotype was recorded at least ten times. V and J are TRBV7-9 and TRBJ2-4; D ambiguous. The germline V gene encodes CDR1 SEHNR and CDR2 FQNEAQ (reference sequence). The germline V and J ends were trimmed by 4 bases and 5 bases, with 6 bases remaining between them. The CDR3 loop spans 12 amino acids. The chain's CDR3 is CASSSSQNIQYF. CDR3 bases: TGTGCCAGCAGCTCTTCACAAAACATTCAGTACTTC.